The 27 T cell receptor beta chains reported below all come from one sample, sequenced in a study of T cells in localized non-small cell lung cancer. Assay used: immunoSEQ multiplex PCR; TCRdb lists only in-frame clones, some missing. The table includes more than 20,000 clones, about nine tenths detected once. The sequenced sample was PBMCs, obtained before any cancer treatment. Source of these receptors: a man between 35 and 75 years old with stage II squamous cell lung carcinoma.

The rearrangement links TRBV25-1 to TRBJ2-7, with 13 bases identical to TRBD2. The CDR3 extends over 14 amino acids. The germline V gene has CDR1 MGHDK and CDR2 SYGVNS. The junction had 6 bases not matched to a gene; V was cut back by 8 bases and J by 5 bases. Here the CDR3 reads CASSGLAGINEQYF. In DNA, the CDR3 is TGTGCCAGCTCGGGACTAGCGGGAATCAACGAGCAGTACTTC.

CDR3 in amino acids: CASSLDSGALNQPQHF. DNA for the CDR3: TGTGCCAGCAGCTTAGACTCGGGGGCCCTCAATCAGCCCCAGCATTTT. J is TRBJ1-5 and V is TRBV7-8, with D tentatively TRBD1 (6 bases). Per the germline V gene, CDR1 is SGHVS and CDR2 is FQNEAQ. This CDR3 is built from 16 residues. Trimming stripped 1 base from V and 3 bases from J, with 13 bases between.

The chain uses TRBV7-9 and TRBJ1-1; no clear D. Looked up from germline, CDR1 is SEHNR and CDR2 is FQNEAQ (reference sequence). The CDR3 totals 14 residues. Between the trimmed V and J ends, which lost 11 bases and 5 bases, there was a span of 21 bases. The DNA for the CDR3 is TGTGCCGGGGAGGGCGCGGGTCCTTGGACTGAAGCTTTCTTT. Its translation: CAGEGAGPWTEAFF.

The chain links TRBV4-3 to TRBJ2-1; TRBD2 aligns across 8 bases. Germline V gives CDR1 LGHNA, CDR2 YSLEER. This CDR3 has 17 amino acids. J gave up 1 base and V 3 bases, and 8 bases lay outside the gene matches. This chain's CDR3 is CASSHYGGAGSYNEQFF. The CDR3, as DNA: TGCGCCAGCAGCCACTACGGGGGGGCAGGGTCCTACAATGAGCAGTTCTTC.

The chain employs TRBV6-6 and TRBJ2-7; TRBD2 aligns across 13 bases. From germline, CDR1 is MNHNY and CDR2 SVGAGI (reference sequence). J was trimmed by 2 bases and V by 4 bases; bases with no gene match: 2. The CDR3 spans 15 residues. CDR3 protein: CASSSGLAGPYEQYF. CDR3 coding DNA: TGTGCCAGCAGTTCGGGACTAGCGGGACCCTACGAGCAGTACTTC.

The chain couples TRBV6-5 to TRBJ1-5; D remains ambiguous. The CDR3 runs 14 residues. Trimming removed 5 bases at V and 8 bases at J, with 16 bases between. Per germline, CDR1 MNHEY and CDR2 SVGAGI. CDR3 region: CASSPRRAIKPQHF. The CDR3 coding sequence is TGTGCCAGCAGTCCCCGGCGGGCAATCAAGCCCCAGCATTTT.

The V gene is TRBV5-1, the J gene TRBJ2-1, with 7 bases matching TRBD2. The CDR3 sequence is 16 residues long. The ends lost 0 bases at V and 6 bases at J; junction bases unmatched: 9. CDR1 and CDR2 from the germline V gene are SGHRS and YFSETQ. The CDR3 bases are TGCGCCAGCAGCTTGGGGGGGGGTCCCCCCCTCAATGAGCAGTTCTTC. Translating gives CASSLGGGPPLNEQFF.

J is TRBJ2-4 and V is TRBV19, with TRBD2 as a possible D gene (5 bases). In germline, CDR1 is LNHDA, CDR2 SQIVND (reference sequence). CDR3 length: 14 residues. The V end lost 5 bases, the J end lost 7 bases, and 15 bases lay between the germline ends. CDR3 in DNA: TGTGCCAGTAGTGTCGACTACGTCGGTAACATTCAGTACTTC. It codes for CASSVDYVGNIQYF. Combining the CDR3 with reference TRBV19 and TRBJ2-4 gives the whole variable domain DGGITQSPKYLFRKEGQNVTLSCEQNLNHDAMYWYRQDPGQGLRLIYYSQIVNDFQKGDIAEGYSVSREKKESFPLTVTSAQKNPTAFYLCASSVDYVGNIQYFGAGTRLSVL.

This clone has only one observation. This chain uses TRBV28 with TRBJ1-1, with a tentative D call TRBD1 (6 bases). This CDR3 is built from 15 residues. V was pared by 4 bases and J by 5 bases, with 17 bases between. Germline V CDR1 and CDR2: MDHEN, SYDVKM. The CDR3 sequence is CASSYGGLMTTEAFF. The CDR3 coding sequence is TGTGCCAGCAGTTACGGGGGGCTTATGACTACTGAAGCTTTCTTT.

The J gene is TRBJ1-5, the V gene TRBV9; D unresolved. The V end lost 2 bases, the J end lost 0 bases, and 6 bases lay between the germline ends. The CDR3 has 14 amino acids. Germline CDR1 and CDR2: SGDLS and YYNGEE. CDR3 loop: CASSVGFSNQPQHF. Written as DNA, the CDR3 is TGTGCCAGCAGCGTCGGGTTTAGCAATCAGCCCCAGCATTTT.

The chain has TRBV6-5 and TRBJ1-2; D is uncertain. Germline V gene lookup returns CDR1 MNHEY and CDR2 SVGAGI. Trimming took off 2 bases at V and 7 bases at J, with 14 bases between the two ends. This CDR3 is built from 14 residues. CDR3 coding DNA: TGTGCCAGCAGTTACGGGCCAGCCCCGGGTGGCTACACCTTC. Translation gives CASSYGPAPGGYTF.

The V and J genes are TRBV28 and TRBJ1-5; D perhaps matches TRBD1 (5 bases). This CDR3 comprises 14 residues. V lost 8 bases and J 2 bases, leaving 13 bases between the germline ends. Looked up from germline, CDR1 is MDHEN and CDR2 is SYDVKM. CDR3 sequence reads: CASGLPRGNQPQHF. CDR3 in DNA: TGTGCCAGCGGACTACCCAGGGGCAATCAGCCCCAGCATTTT.

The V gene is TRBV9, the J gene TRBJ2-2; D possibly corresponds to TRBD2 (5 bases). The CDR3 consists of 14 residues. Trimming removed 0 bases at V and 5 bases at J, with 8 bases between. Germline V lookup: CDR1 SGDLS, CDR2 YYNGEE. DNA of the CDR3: TGTGCCAGCAGCGTAGTGTCGGGGACCGGGGAGCTGTTTTTT. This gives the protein CASSVVSGTGELFF.

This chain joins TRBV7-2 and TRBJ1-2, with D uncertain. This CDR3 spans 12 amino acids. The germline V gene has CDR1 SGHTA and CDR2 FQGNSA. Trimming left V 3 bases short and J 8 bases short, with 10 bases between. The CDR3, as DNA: TGTGCCAGCAGCTTCGGACGATTGGGCTACACCTTC. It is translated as CASSFGRLGYTF.

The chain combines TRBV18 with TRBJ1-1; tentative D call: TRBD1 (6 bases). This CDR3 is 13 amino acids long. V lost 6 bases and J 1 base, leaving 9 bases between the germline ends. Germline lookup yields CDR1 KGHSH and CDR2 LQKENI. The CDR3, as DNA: TGTGCCAGCTCTAACAGGGAGAACACTGAAGCTTTCTTT. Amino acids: CASSNRENTEAFF.

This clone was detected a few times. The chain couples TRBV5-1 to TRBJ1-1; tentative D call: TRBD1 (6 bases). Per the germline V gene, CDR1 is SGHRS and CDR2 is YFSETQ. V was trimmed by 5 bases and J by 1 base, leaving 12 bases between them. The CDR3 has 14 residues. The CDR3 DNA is TGCGCCAGCAGTCCCATGACAGGGAACACTGAAGCTTTCTTT. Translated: CASSPMTGNTEAFF.

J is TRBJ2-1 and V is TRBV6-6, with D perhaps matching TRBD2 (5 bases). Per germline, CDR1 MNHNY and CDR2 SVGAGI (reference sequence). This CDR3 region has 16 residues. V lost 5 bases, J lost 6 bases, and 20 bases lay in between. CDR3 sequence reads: CASSAMLGGLPNEQFF. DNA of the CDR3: TGTGCCAGCAGTGCCATGCTTGGCGGGTTGCCCAATGAGCAGTTCTTC.

CDR3 sequence reads: CASTPGGGETQYF. The DNA of the CDR3 is TGTGCCAGCACCCCCGGAGGGGGAGAGACCCAGTACTTC. V usage is TRBV7-9 and J usage is TRBJ2-5; D possibly matches TRBD1 or TRBD2 (6 bases each). Germline values: CDR1 SEHNR, CDR2 FQNEAQ (reference sequence). This CDR3 has 13 amino acids. V shed 7 bases and J shed 4 bases, with 13 bases lying between them.

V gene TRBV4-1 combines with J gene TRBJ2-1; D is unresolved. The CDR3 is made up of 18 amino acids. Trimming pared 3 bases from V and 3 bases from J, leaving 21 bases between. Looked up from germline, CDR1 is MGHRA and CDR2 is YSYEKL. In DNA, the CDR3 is TGCGCCAGCAGCCACTTACTGGGTATACTCTTGGGCTACAATGAGCAGTTCTTC. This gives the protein CASSHLLGILLGYNEQFF.

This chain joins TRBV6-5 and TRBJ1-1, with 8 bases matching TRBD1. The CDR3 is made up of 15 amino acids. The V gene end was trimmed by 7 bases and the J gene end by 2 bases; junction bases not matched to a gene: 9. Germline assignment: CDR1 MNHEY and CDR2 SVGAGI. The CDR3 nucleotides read TGTGCCAGCACCTCTACAGGGGGAGGTAACACTGAAGCTTTCTTT. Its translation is CASTSTGGGNTEAFF.

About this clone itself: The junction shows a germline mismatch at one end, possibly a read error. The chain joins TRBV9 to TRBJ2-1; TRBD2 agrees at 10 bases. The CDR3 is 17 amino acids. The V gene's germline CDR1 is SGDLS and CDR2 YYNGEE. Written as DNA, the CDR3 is TGTGCCAGCAGCGTAGACAGCGGGAGGGACTCCAACAATGAGCAGTTCTTC. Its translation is CASSVDSGRDSNNEQFF.

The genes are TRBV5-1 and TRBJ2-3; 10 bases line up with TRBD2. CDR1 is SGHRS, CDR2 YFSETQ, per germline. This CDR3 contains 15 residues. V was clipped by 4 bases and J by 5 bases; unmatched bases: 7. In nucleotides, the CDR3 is TGCGCCAGCAGCCGTACCCTAGCGGGGGAAGATACGCAGTATTTT. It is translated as CASSRTLAGEDTQYF.

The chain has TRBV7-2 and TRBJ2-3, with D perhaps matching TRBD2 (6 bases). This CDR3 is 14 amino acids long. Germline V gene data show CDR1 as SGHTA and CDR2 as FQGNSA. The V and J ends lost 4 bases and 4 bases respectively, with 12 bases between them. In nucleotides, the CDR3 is TGTGCCAGCAGCTCGGAGGGGAGACCAGATACGCAGTATTTT. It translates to CASSSEGRPDTQYF.

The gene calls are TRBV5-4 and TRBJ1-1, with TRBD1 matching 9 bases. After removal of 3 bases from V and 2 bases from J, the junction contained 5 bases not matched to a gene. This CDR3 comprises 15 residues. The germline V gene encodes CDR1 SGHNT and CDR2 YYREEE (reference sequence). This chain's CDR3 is CASSSGTGLNTEAFF. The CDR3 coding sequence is TGTGCCAGCAGCTCCGGGACAGGGCTAAACACTGAAGCTTTCTTT.

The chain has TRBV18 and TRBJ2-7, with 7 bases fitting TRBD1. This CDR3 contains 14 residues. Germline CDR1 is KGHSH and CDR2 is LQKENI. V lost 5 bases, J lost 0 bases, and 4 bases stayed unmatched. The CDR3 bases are TGTGCCAGCTCAAAGGCAGGGGGCTCCTACGAGCAGTACTTC. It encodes CASSKAGGSYEQYF.

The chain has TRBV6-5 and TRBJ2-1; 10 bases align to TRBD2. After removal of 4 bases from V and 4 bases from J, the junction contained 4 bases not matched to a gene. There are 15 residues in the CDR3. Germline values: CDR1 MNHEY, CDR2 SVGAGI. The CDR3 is CASSLLAGLYNEQFF. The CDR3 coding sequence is TGTGCCAGCAGTTTACTAGCGGGATTATACAATGAGCAGTTCTTC.

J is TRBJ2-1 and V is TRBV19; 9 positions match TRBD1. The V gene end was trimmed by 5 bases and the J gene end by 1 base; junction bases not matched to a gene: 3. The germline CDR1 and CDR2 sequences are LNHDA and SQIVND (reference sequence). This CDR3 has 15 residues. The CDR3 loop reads CASSSGQGSYNEQFF. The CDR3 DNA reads TGTGCCAGTAGTTCAGGACAGGGGTCCTACAATGAGCAGTTCTTC.